This entry is about one TCR beta chain. The data belong to a study of cytomegalovirus exposure and HLA in healthy donors. Trimming cost V 6 bases and J 5 bases, with 16 bases left between them. Germline V gene sequence: CDR1 LNHDA, CDR2 SQIVND (reference sequence). This CDR3 comprises 15 residues. PCR primers comprised 60 Vbeta and 13 Jbeta primers. Assay: immunoSEQ multiplex PCR; the TCRdb copy retains only in-frame clones and omits some. Here the sample spans 150,000 to 200,000 clones, 60% to 85% being singletons. The sample comprised PBMCs. The genes are TRBV19 and TRBJ2-2, with a weak D call TRBD1 (6 bases). The receptor was isolated from a woman aged 35 to 49 in good health and CMV-seropositive. The CDR3 coding sequence is TGTGCCAGTAGCCTCCAGGGGCCTACAACCGGGGAGCTGTTTTTT. As protein: CASSLQGPTTGELFF.